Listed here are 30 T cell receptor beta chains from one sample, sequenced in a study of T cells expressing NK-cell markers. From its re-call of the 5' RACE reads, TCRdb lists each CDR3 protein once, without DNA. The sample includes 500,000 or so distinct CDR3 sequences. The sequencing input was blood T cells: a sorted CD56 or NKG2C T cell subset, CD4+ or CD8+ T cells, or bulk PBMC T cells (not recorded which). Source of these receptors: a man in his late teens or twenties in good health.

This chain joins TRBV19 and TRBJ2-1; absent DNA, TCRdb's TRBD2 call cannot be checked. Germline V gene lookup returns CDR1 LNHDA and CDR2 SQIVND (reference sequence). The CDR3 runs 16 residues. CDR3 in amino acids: CASSIRLAGFDNEQFF.

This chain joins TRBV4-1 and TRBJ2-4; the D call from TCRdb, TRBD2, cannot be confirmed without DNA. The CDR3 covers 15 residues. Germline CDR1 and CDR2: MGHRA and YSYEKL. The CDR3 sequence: CASSRRLAGGDIQYF.

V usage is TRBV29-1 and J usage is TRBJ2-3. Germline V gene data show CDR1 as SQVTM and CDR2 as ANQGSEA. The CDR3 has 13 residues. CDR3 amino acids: CSVVSSYTDTQYF.

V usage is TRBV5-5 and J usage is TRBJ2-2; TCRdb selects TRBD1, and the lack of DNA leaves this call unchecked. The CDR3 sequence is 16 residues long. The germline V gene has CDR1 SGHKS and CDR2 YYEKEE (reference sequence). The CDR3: CASSQTPRGATGELFF.

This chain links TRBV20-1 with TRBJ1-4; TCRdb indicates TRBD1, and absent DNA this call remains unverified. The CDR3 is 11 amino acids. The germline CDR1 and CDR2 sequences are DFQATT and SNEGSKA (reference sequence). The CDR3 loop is CSARLPGELFF.

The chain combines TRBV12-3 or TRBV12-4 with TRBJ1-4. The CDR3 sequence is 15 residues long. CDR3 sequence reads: CASSQGREGNEKLFF.

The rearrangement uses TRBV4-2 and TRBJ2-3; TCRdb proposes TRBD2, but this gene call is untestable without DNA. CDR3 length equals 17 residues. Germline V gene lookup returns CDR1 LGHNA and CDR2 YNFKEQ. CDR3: CASSQEGVAGGPDTQYF.

CDR3 loop: CSVALAGGVNEQFF. The V and J genes are TRBV29-1 and TRBJ2-1; TCRdb returns TRBD2, unconfirmable since there is no DNA. This CDR3 is built from 14 residues. Germline V gives CDR1 SQVTM, CDR2 ANQGSEA.

CDR3: CSAREIHTGDTGELFF. The chain has TRBV20-1 and TRBJ2-2; there is no DNA to check the TCRdb D call of TRBD1. The CDR3 totals 16 residues. CDR1 is DFQATT, CDR2 SNEGSKA, per germline (reference sequence).

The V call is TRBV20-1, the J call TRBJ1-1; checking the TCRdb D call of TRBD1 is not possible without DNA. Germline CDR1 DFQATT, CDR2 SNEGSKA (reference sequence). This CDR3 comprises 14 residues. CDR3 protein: CSASREGANTEAFF.

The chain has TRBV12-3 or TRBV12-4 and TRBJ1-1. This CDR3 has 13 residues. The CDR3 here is CASSFTPNTEAFF.

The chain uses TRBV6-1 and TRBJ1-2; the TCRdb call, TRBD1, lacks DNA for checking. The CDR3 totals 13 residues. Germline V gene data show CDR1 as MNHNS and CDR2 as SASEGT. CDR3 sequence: CASRVQGDYGYTF.

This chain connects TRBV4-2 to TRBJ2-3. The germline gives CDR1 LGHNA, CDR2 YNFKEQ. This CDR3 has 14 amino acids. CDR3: CASSRDPHADTQYF.

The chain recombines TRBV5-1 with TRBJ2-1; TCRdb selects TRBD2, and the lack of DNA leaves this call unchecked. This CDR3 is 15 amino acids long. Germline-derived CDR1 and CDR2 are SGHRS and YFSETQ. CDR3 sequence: CASRRYGTEFDEQFF.

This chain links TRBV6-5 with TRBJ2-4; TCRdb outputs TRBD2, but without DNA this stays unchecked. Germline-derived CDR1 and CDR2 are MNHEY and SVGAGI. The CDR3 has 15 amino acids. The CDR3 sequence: CASSYSLGSGAIEYF.

The CDR3 region is CASSSRARGRPVSTDTQYF. The V and J genes are TRBV5-6 and TRBJ2-3; TCRdb proposes TRBD2, but this gene call is untestable without DNA. The CDR3 sequence is 19 residues long. Germline V gene lookup returns CDR1 SGHDT and CDR2 YYEEEE.

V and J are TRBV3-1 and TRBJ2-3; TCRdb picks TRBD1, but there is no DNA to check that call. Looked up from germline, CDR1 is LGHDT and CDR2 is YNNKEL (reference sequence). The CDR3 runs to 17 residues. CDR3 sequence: CASSRMQRKGATDTQYF.

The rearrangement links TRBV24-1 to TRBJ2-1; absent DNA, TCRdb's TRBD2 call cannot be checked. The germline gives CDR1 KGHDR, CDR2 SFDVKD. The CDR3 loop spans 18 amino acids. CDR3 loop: CATSDSGSLYNTDNEQFF.

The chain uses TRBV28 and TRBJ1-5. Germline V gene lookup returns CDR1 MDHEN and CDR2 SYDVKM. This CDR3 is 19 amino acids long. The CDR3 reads CASSSIFTGILAGNQPQHF.

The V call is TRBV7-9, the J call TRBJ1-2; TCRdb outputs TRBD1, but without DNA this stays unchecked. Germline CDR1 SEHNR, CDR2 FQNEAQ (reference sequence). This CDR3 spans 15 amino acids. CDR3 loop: CASTLETGGIYGYTF.

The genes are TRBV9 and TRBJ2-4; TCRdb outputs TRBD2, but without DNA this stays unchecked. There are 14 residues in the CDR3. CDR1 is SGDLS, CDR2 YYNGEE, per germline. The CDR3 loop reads CASSVSPSTDIQYF.

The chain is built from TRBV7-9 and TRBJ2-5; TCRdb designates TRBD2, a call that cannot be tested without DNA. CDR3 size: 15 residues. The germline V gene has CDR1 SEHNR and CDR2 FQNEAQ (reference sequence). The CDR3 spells CASSLGSAGKETQYF.

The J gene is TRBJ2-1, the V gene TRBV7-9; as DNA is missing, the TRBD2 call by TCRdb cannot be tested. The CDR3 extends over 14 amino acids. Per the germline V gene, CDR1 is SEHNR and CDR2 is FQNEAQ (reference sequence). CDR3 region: CASSPQVAGAEQFF.

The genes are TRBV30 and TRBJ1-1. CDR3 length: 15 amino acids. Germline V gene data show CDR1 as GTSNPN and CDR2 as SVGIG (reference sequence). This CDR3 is CAWSVLRIIGTEAFF.

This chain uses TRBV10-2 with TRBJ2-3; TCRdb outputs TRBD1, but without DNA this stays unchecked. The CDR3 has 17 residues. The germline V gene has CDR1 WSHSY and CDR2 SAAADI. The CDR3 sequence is CASRDILAPTSTDTQYF.

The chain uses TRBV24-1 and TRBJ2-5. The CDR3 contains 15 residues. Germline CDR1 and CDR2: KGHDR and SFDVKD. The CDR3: CATSDFLAGQETQYF.

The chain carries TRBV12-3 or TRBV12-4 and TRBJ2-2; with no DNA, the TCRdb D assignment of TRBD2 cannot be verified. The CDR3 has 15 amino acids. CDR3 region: CASSLRGRSTGELFF.

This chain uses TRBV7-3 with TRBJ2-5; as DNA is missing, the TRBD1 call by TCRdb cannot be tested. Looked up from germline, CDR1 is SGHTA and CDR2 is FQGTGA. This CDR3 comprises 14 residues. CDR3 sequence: CASNTGGAEETQYF.

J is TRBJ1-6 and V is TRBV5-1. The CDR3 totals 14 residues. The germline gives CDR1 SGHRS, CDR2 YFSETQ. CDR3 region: CASSSRGYNSPLHF. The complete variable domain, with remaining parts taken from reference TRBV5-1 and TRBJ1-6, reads KAGVTQTPRYLIKTRGQQVTLSCSPISGHRSVSWYQQTPGQGLQFLFEYFSETQRNKGNFPGRFSGRQFSNSRSEMNVSTLELGDSALYLCASSSRGYNSPLHFGNGTRLTVT.

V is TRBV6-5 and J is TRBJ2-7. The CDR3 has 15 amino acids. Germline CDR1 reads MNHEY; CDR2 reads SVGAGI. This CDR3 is CASSYSSSQSYEQYF.